A selection of T cell receptor beta chains follows, all from one sample in a study of beta chain features in type 1 diabetes. Sequencing used immunoSEQ multiplex PCR; TCRdb keeps in-frame clones, though not all of them. The sample carries about 170,000 clones, about 7.9% recorded once. Sequencing input: central memory CD4+ T cells from blood. All receptors derive from a man aged 18 to 30 with type 1 diabetes. CDR3s leave out the opening cysteine and the closing phenylalanine or tryptophan. Where a row states a size, it is once, few, many or the class of an expanded clone; other rows omit it.

j_call: TRBJ1-5; clone_size: many; v_call: TRBV15; cdr3_aa: ATSNPGEGAIGHQPQH
j_call: TRBJ2-7; clone_size: .; v_call: TRBV7-9; cdr3_aa: ASSQQGPTYEQY
j_call: TRBJ1-2; clone_size: few; v_call: TRBV28; cdr3_aa: ASSPDRGGYGYT
j_call: TRBJ2-1; clone_size: once; v_call: TRBV5-1; cdr3_aa: ASSLEPTGNTEQF
j_call: TRBJ1-1; clone_size: .; v_call: TRBV6-6; cdr3_aa: ATKGQENTEAF
j_call: TRBJ1-5; clone_size: .; v_call: TRBV6-6; cdr3_aa: ASSYRTERQPQH
j_call: TRBJ2-5; clone_size: .; v_call: TRBV5-1; cdr3_aa: ASSDPRDYQETQY
j_call: TRBJ1-5; clone_size: few; v_call: TRBV6-5; cdr3_aa: ASSTGVNQPQH
j_call: TRBJ1-1; clone_size: .; v_call: TRBV11-2; cdr3_aa: ASSHSRDTEAF
j_call: TRBJ2-3; clone_size: .; v_call: TRBV4-2; cdr3_aa: ASSADRDTQY
j_call: TRBJ1-4; clone_size: .; v_call: TRBV9; cdr3_aa: ASSESNRGESEKLF
j_call: TRBJ2-3; clone_size: .; v_call: TRBV7-9; cdr3_aa: ASSLFLELAGTDTQY
j_call: TRBJ1-6; clone_size: .; v_call: TRBV4-3; cdr3_aa: ASSPDSDADSPLH
j_call: TRBJ1-5; clone_size: few; v_call: TRBV19; cdr3_aa: ASSIVGTLNQPQH
j_call: TRBJ2-1; clone_size: many; v_call: TRBV15; cdr3_aa: ATRDPGLAVYNEQF
j_call: TRBJ2-3; clone_size: few; v_call: TRBV6-6; cdr3_aa: ASSYAGLQGDTQY
j_call: TRBJ1-5; clone_size: .; v_call: TRBV28; cdr3_aa: ASSLRTHSGGVGNQPQH
j_call: TRBJ1-1; clone_size: .; v_call: TRBV5-1; cdr3_aa: ASSLGLNTEAF
j_call: TRBJ1-1; clone_size: few; v_call: TRBV25-1; cdr3_aa: ASSEPGTIVTEAF
j_call: TRBJ2-1; clone_size: .; v_call: TRBV6-4; cdr3_aa: ASSELGGYNEQF
j_call: TRBJ2-5; clone_size: few; v_call: TRBV7-6; cdr3_aa: ASSSVASVLETQY
j_call: TRBJ2-1; clone_size: .; v_call: TRBV7-2; cdr3_aa: ASSLAGLGGGEQF
j_call: TRBJ2-3; clone_size: many; v_call: TRBV10-3; cdr3_aa: AVAGLAGEVTDTQY
j_call: TRBJ2-3; clone_size: .; v_call: TRBV7-6; cdr3_aa: ASSWGQYTDTQY
j_call: TRBJ1-2; clone_size: few; v_call: TRBV30; cdr3_aa: AWSEGGSYGYT
j_call: TRBJ1-5; clone_size: few; v_call: TRBV5-6; cdr3_aa: ASSLSWDRDQPQH
j_call: TRBJ2-7; clone_size: few; v_call: TRBV10-3; cdr3_aa: AISGLAGVSYEQY
j_call: TRBJ2-1; clone_size: few; v_call: TRBV11-2; cdr3_aa: ASSKRREEQQF
j_call: TRBJ1-4; clone_size: .; v_call: TRBV7-2; cdr3_aa: ASGRGGTDATNEKLF
j_call: TRBJ2-1; clone_size: .; v_call: TRBV10-3; cdr3_aa: AISASGIHNEQF
j_call: TRBJ1-5; clone_size: many; v_call: TRBV7-9; cdr3_aa: ASSSDRYQPQH
j_call: TRBJ2-7; clone_size: .; v_call: TRBV13; cdr3_aa: ASRDGLAGQGEQY
j_call: TRBJ2-1; clone_size: few; v_call: TRBV7-2; cdr3_aa: ASSSAGSGMGYNEQF
j_call: TRBJ1-1; clone_size: few; v_call: TRBV5-4; cdr3_aa: ASSAPRDFNTEAF
j_call: TRBJ2-3; clone_size: few; v_call: TRBV9; cdr3_aa: ASSVAGDFTYTQY
j_call: TRBJ1-1; clone_size: .; v_call: TRBV5-1; cdr3_aa: ASSPGFRGAF
j_call: TRBJ2-7; clone_size: .; v_call: TRBV14; cdr3_aa: ASSLSGRHEQY
j_call: TRBJ2-7; clone_size: .; v_call: TRBV4-1; cdr3_aa: ASSQEAYPGFYEQY
j_call: TRBJ2-5; clone_size: few; v_call: TRBV7-2; cdr3_aa: ASSLGGAEETQY
j_call: TRBJ2-1; clone_size: few; v_call: TRBV7-6; cdr3_aa: ASSSLGLSFNEQF
j_call: TRBJ1-6; clone_size: few; v_call: TRBV5-4; cdr3_aa: ASSPGGDRGHGSPLH
j_call: TRBJ2-2; clone_size: many; v_call: TRBV27; cdr3_aa: ASRRNGELF